The 26 T cell receptor beta chains below come from one sample, sequenced in a study of T cells expressing NK-cell markers. TCRdb re-called the 5' RACE reads; every CDR3 protein appears as one record, without DNA. The listing contains a few hundred thousand distinct CDR3 sequences. The sample comprised blood T cells: a sorted CD56 or NKG2C T cell subset, CD4+ or CD8+ T cells, or bulk PBMC T cells (not recorded which). Receptor source: a man aged 18-75 years in good health.

The V gene is TRBV11-2, the J gene TRBJ2-1; absent DNA, TCRdb's TRBD1 call cannot be checked. The CDR3 covers 14 residues. Germline V gene sequence: CDR1 SGHAT, CDR2 FQNNGV. The CDR3 is CASSLGQGASEQFF. Full variable domain (remainder filled in from reference TRBV11-2 and TRBJ2-1): EAGVAQSPRYKIIEKRQSVAFWCNPISGHATLYWYQQILGQGPKLLIQFQNNGVVDDSQLPKDRFSAERLKGVDSTLKIQPAKLEDSAVYLCASSLGQGASEQFFGPGTRLTVL.

The rearrangement uses TRBV15 and TRBJ2-1. Germline CDR1 and CDR2: LNHNV and YYDKDF (reference sequence). This CDR3 region has 14 residues. CDR3 protein: CATSREPGYNEQFF.

J is TRBJ1-1 and V is TRBV4-2. Germline-derived CDR1 and CDR2 are LGHNA and YNFKEQ. The CDR3 is made up of 15 amino acids. The CDR3 region is CASSQVTPQNTEAFF.

The V and J genes are TRBV30 and TRBJ1-6. The CDR3 covers 13 residues. The V gene's germline CDR1 is GTSNPN and CDR2 SVGIG (reference sequence). The CDR3 here is CAWRGFGNSPLHF.

The chain recombines TRBV6-1 with TRBJ2-7; TCRdb gives TRBD2 as the D gene, but with no DNA this cannot be confirmed. CDR1 is MNHNS, CDR2 SASEGT, per germline. This CDR3 comprises 15 residues. CDR3 loop: CASSVPLAGGNEQYF.

This chain joins TRBV4-2 and TRBJ2-7. Germline V CDR1 and CDR2: LGHNA, YNFKEQ. CDR3 size: 15 residues. The CDR3 loop is CASSQEGGAPTEQYF.

V is TRBV6-1 and J is TRBJ1-1. This CDR3 region has 15 residues. The germline V gene encodes CDR1 MNHNS and CDR2 SASEGT. CDR3 amino acids: CASSIRPRTNTEAFF.

CDR3 amino acids: CASSWDSRANTEAFF. This rearrangement joins TRBV12-3 or TRBV12-4 to TRBJ1-1. The CDR3 covers 15 residues.

This chain connects TRBV11-2 to TRBJ2-4; the TRBD1 assignment by TCRdb is unverifiable without DNA. Per germline, CDR1 SGHAT and CDR2 FQNNGV. The CDR3 has 15 residues. CDR3: CASSMGDRDMDIQYF.

This chain joins TRBV5-1 and TRBJ2-7; there is no DNA to check the TCRdb D call of TRBD1. The length of the CDR3 is 14 residues. The V gene's germline CDR1 is SGHRS and CDR2 YFSETQ. This CDR3 is CASSWVGTPSKQYF.

The J gene is TRBJ2-3, the V gene TRBV6-1. The germline CDR1 and CDR2 sequences are MNHNS and SASEGT. This CDR3 is built from 14 residues. This chain's CDR3 is CASSALSATDTQYF.

This chain links TRBV5-1 with TRBJ1-5; the D call from TCRdb, TRBD1, cannot be confirmed without DNA. CDR1 and CDR2 (germline): SGHRS, YFSETQ. The CDR3 consists of 15 residues. The CDR3 protein is CASSLPGQGVQPQHF. The full variable domain, with the rest looked up from reference TRBV5-1 and TRBJ1-5, is KAGVTQTPRYLIKTRGQQVTLSCSPISGHRSVSWYQQTPGQGLQFLFEYFSETQRNKGNFPGRFSGRQFSNSRSEMNVSTLELGDSALYLCASSLPGQGVQPQHFGDGTRLSIL.

This chain links TRBV6-5 with TRBJ1-3. The CDR3 is made up of 15 amino acids. Per the germline V gene, CDR1 is MNHEY and CDR2 is SVGAGI. The CDR3 spells CASSYSSGFGNTIYF.

The chain is built from TRBV6-1 and TRBJ2-1; TCRdb's D gene call, TRBD2, goes unchecked for lack of DNA. Germline CDR1 is MNHNS and CDR2 is SASEGT. The CDR3 runs 14 residues. The CDR3 region is CASSRLGGGREQFF.

The gene calls are TRBV5-5 and TRBJ2-5. CDR3 length: 13 residues. CDR1 is SGHKS and CDR2 is YYEKEE in the germline V gene (reference sequence). The CDR3 sequence: CASSLEWVETQYF.

The chain joins TRBV4-2 to TRBJ2-3. CDR1 and CDR2 from the germline V gene are LGHNA and YNFKEQ. The CDR3 totals 13 residues. This chain's CDR3 is CASSFPGTDTQYF.

The chain has TRBV9 and TRBJ1-4; absent DNA, TCRdb's TRBD1 call cannot be checked. The CDR3 is 15 residues long. Germline V gene data show CDR1 as SGDLS and CDR2 as YYNGEE. The CDR3 here is CASSRGDRINEKLFF.

The chain recombines TRBV18 with TRBJ2-3; the D call from TCRdb, TRBD2, cannot be confirmed without DNA. There are 17 residues in the CDR3. The germline V gene has CDR1 KGHSH and CDR2 LQKENI. Here the CDR3 reads CASSQSSLAGGTDTQYF.

V usage is TRBV5-6 and J usage is TRBJ2-7; TCRdb calls TRBD1, which cannot be checked without DNA. Germline V lookup: CDR1 SGHDT, CDR2 YYEEEE. This CDR3 has 15 amino acids. Here the CDR3 reads CASSFWGQESYEQYF. Full variable domain (outside the CDR3, taken from reference TRBV5-6 and TRBJ2-7): DAGVTQSPTHLIKTRGQQVTLRCSPKSGHDTVSWYQQALGQGPQFIFQYYEEEERQRGNFPDRFSGHQFPNYSSELNVNALLLGDSALYLCASSFWGQESYEQYFGPGTRLTVT.

The J gene is TRBJ1-6, the V gene TRBV7-6; TCRdb selects TRBD1, and the lack of DNA leaves this call unchecked. The CDR3 has 16 amino acids. Germline V gene data show CDR1 as SGHVS and CDR2 as FNYEAQ. CDR3 amino acids: CASSLGGQGANSPLHF.

The chain uses TRBV28 and TRBJ1-1; TCRdb reports TRBD1, a call that lacks DNA to check it against. Germline CDR1 and CDR2: MDHEN and SYDVKM. CDR3 length equals 15 residues. CDR3 loop: CASRSSRGRNTEAFF.

This chain connects TRBV15 to TRBJ2-7; TCRdb reports TRBD1, a call that lacks DNA to check it against. Germline assignment: CDR1 LNHNV and CDR2 YYDKDF (reference sequence). This CDR3 is built from 15 residues. CDR3 sequence reads: CATSRATGSAYEQYF.

The genes are TRBV5-5 and TRBJ1-1; TCRdb gives TRBD1 as the D gene, but with no DNA this cannot be confirmed. The germline V gene has CDR1 SGHKS and CDR2 YYEKEE (reference sequence). This CDR3 has 14 residues. The CDR3 region is CASSRQQESTEAFF.

The genes are TRBV3-1 and TRBJ1-2; the TRBD1 assignment by TCRdb is unverifiable without DNA. CDR3 length equals 14 residues. Germline assignment: CDR1 LGHDT and CDR2 YNNKEL (reference sequence). The CDR3 is CASSKRGTDLSYTF.

This chain uses TRBV2 with TRBJ2-7. This CDR3 spans 12 amino acids. CDR1 is SNHLY and CDR2 is FYNNEI in the germline V gene. This CDR3 reads CASRTNYYEQYF.

The CDR3 sequence is CASSPRDSLREQYF. The chain joins TRBV18 to TRBJ2-7; the TCRdb call, TRBD1, lacks DNA for checking. This CDR3 comprises 14 residues. Germline values: CDR1 KGHSH, CDR2 LQKENI. The variable domain in full, with the rest retrieved from reference TRBV18 and TRBJ2-7, is NAGVMQNPRHLVRRRGQEARLRCSPMKGHSHVYWYRQLPEEGLKFMVYLQKENIIDESGMPKERFSAEFPKEGPSILRIQQVVRGDSAAYFCASSPRDSLREQYFGPGTRLTVT.